This T cell receptor (beta chain) was obtained from a study of cytomegalovirus exposure and HLA in healthy donors. Study background: Caucasian-associated ancestry cluster membership applied to about four fifths of approximately 400 genotyped donors. The study, taken as a whole, reports: A missense variant in DCLRE1C was later tied to TCR beta V- and J-gene trimming. Some TCR beta chains (about 180 of them) were listed as cytomegalovirus-associated.

Germline V CDR1 and CDR2: LGHNT, FRNRAP. The CDR3 sequence is 13 residues long. Losses at the gene ends were 9 bases for V and 3 bases for J; bases not matched to a gene: 6. 60 Vbeta and 13 Jbeta primers were used in PCR. Measured with immunoSEQ multiplex PCR; TCRdb has only the in-frame clones, and not every one. This table holds 200,000 to 250,000 clones, over 65% found once. Notes on this clone: No antigen is known for it.

The V gene is TRBV12-5, the J gene TRBJ2-7; 9 bases agree with TRBD1. Sequencing was done on a sample of PBMCs. The receptor's source is a man aged 18 to 30 in good health and CMV-seronegative. The CDR3 region is CARYRDRDYEQYF. The CDR3 coding sequence is TGTGCTAGGTACCGGGACAGGGACTACGAGCAGTACTTC.